This T cell receptor beta chain came from a study of T cell responses to AZD1222 COVID-19 vaccine. Notes on this clone: Its antigen remains unknown.

Produced via immunoSEQ multiplex PCR; TCRdb's table is partial and in-frame only. The table has about 120,000 clones, 80% to 95% seen once. This CDR3 is 15 amino acids long. Germline values: CDR1 KGHSH, CDR2 LQKENI. V lost 2 bases to trimming and J lost 0 bases, with 7 bases between them. Analysis merged second doses at about 4 or about 12 weeks. Study-level findings and limits: Spike-specific TCR breadth and depth were elevated following two AZD1222 doses. Mapped onto spike, vaccine-associated CD4 TCRs spanned it and were dominant at 160-218 and 743-854. Repertoires were sampled only after the peak T cell response.

This clonotype was sampled from an adult who received the AZD1222 COVID-19 vaccine. Specimen: peripheral blood, collected 28 days after the second AZD1222 dose. The chain combines TRBV18 with TRBJ2-2, with unresolved D. In DNA, the CDR3 is TGTGCCAGCTCACCAACCCATCCGAACACCGGGGAGCTGTTTTTT. This gives the protein CASSPTHPNTGELFF.